The sequence of this T cell receptor (beta chain) was determined in a study of blood T cell repertoires in COVID-19. V lost 7 bases, J lost 6 bases, and 12 bases lay in between. Germline V gene lookup returns CDR1 SGHNT and CDR2 YENEEA. The length of the CDR3 is 13 residues. The table came from immunoSEQ multiplex PCR; TCRdb's copy has only in-frame clones and leaves some out. Of approximately 170,000 clones detected, about 90% appear once; the ten largest clones hold approximately 4%. The sequenced sample was peripheral blood. The TCR sequence derives from a woman aged 70-85 years with acute or convalescent COVID-19. The chain is built from TRBV11-3 and TRBJ2-2; perhaps TRBD1 as D (7 bases). The CDR3 region is CASTQGGPGELFF. The CDR3 nucleotides read TGTGCCAGCACCCAGGGGGGACCCGGGGAGCTGTTTTTT.